This TCR beta chain was identified in a study of breast tumors, draining lymph nodes, adjacent tissues. V lost 2 bases to trimming and J lost 4 bases, with 11 bases between them. Per germline, CDR1 DFQATT and CDR2 SNEGSKA (reference sequence). CDR3 length: 14 residues. This clonotype has ten or more counts. Antigen unknown. Axillary draining lymph nodes of breast cancer patients supplied the node samples. Regarding the study as a whole: Luminal-like breast cancer showed significantly higher tumor–nontumor repertoire similarity than basal-like. The lymph node origin of tumor T cells was framed as consistent with a hypothesis, not demonstrated. Tumor repertoires ranked between lymph nodes and nontumor tissue in diversity, with V and J gene preferences.

Using its own MiXCR run on the multiplex PCR reads, TCRdb lists one record per CDR3 protein. The sample carries roughly 80,000 distinct CDR3 sequences, 15% to 20% recorded once. Sequenced sample: axillary lymph node tissue. The chain carries TRBV20-1 and TRBJ2-2; D is ambiguous. The clonotype was recovered from a female donor with breast cancer. Some clones in this sample may be carry-over from other donors' samples. The CDR3 sequence: CSARKNSPTGELFF. In nucleotides, the CDR3 is TGCAGTGCTAGAAAGAATAGTCCCACCGGGGAGCTGTTTTTT.